The subject of this entry is one TCR beta chain. This clone was observed a handful of times. This clone's antigen is unknown. No clone much larger than this one lies a single base away; base qualities are absent. TRB sequencing used genomic DNA with the immunoSEQ assay at survey resolution or the hsTCRB kit. Per the original workflow: The immunoSEQ software was used for initial read processing, and the LymphoSeq R package was used for repertoire analyses. Clonality was computed as 1 minus normalized Shannon entropy; Gini coefficient was also calculated for each TRB dataset. To infer phenotypes in unsorted samples, TRB sequences from sorted subsets of the recipient or donor were mapped onto the unsorted samples of the same recipient. The table comes from immuneACCESS by way of TCRdb, which keeps in-frame sequences with V and J called. Part of the clones is missing from these tables; in studies checked, under half for an unresolved V gene and the rest for unknown reasons. That table is the source of V, J and clone size, and D and trimming were worked out from the DNA. Across this sample there are around 3,000 clones, with around 82% seen only once. Roughly a fifth of the sample rests with the top ten.

From the cysteine through the phenylalanine, the CDR3 covers 15 amino acids. Just the 45-base CDR3 DNA is kept, in frame starting at base 1. CDR1 ENHRY and CDR2 SYGVKD are derived from the germline V gene. Ends trimmed: V by 2 bases, J by 3 bases; bases unmatched to a gene: 4. These data come from a study of T cells after posttransplantation cyclophosphamide (TCRdb year 2016). A note on the overall study: Using TRB sequencing, the study followed how the T cell repertoire rebuilt after myeloablative bone marrow transplantation with posttransplantation cyclophosphamide given as GVHD prophylaxis. Samples from approximately 40 PTCy-treated patients and approximately 15 related bone marrow donors of those patients were subjected to antigen receptor sequencing. Blood from every one of the 30 or so PTCy patients who had 1-year posttransplant specimens underwent TRB sequencing. In 3 patients, up to about 3 additional blood samples taken between 2 and 5.2 years after transplant also underwent TRB sequencing, as did pretransplant blood from a handful of patients. TRA and TRB clonality were tightly correlated in ten or so samples, so subsequent TCR analyses focused on TRB only. Public TRB sequences were queried against a database of over 3,000 sequences associated with responses to pathogens, tumor antigens, self-antigens and alloantigens.

On the day of marrow donation, related bone marrow donors gave peripheral blood samples. Mononuclear cells from peripheral blood and bone marrow were separated by Ficoll-Hypaque density centrifugation and then cryopreserved. CD4+ and CD8+ T cells, including naive and memory subsets, were sorted by FACS using a FACSAria II. The investigation overall reported the following: Across a few dozen patients, TRB clonality was highly associated with recipient CMV seropositivity and CMV reactivation, and diversity in PTCy patients was similar to diversity in CNI/methotrexate controls. The TRB repertoires of T cells infiltrating skin or the GI tract showed only limited overlap with the TRB repertoires found in blood. At 1-2 months, donor-recipient similarity was low but rose over the first year, and the later blood repertoires were often dominated by donor CD8+ memory clones.

The receptor comes from a woman between 55 and 75 years old in good health, CMV-negative, and a related stem cell transplant donor. Sequenced input: memory CD8+ T cells sorted from blood. The chain employs TRBV10-3 and TRBJ1-5, with 7 bases aligning to TRBD1. The CDR3 region has the sequence CAISELTGTNQPQHF. The DNA sequence is as follows: TGTGCCATCAGTGAGCTGACAGGGACCAATCAGCCCCAGCATTTT.